Following are 8 T cell receptor beta chains from one sample sequenced in a study of cytomegalovirus exposure and HLA in healthy donors. It was with 60 Vbeta and 13 Jbeta primers that the PCR ran. Sequencing was performed with immunoSEQ multiplex PCR; in TCRdb, only in-frame clones are kept and a portion is missing. Of under 200,000 clones in the sample, more than 65% were seen once. The sequencing input was PBMCs. Receptor source: a man younger than 45 in good health and CMV-seronegative.

As for this clone: The sample holds other DNA sequences that translate to the same CDR3. The rearrangement joins TRBV18 to TRBJ2-3; 12 nucleotides line up with TRBD2. The CDR3 runs to 16 residues. The germline gives CDR1 KGHSH, CDR2 LQKENI. V dropped 2 bases and J dropped 0; count of bases not matched to a gene: 0. The CDR3: CASSPGTSGSTDTQYF. For the CDR3, the DNA is TGTGCCAGCTCACCAGGGACTAGCGGGAGCACAGATACGCAGTATTTT.

The gene calls are TRBV4-1 and TRBJ1-6, with D perhaps TRBD1 (5 bases). Germline CDR1 and CDR2: MGHRA and YSYEKL. The CDR3 length is 14 residues. Trimming cost V 4 bases and J 13 bases, with 17 bases left between them. The CDR3 protein is CASSPVEGRGPLHF. The CDR3 DNA sequence: TGCGCCAGCAGCCCGGTTGAAGGAAGGGGCCCCCTCCACTTT.

V gene TRBV7-2 combines with J gene TRBJ2-2; 8 bases are a match to TRBD1. After removal of 2 bases from V and 6 bases from J, the junction contained 5 bases not matched to a gene. The CDR3 length is 15 residues. CDR1 and CDR2 from the germline V gene are SGHTA and FQGNSA. For the CDR3, the DNA is TGTGCCAGCAGCTTAACGACAGGGGTCCCCGGGGAGCTGTTTTTT. As protein: CASSLTTGVPGELFF.

The J gene is TRBJ2-2, the V gene TRBV10-1, with D possibly TRBD2 on 6 matching bases. The CDR3 consists of 15 residues. CDR1 and CDR2 from the germline V gene are WNHNN and SYGVQD (reference sequence). Trimming left V 3 bases short and J 3 bases short, with 11 bases between. This CDR3 is CASSDGGKDTGELFF. CDR3 coding DNA: TGCGCCAGCAGTGATGGCGGGAAAGACACCGGGGAGCTGTTTTTT.

The rearrangement joins TRBV29-1 to TRBJ2-3, with 7 bases lining up with TRBD2. Germline loops: CDR1 SQVTM, CDR2 ANQGSEA. Trimming removed 6 bases from V and 2 bases from J; junction bases left unmatched: 11. The CDR3 has 15 residues. The CDR3 loop reads CSVRLGRGNTDTQYF. In DNA, the CDR3 is TGCAGCGTCCGCCTGGGGCGGGGGAACACAGATACGCAGTATTTT.

V gene TRBV5-1 combines with J gene TRBJ2-7; TRBD1 is a possible D gene (6 bases). This CDR3 region has 14 residues. Deletions cut 2 bases from V and 4 bases from J, with 13 bases between. Germline values: CDR1 SGHRS, CDR2 YFSETQ. As DNA, the CDR3 is TGCGCCAGCAGCTTAGGGGACAAAGAGTACGAGCAGTACTTC. Protein: CASSLGDKEYEQYF.

This clone was recorded a few times. The gene calls are TRBV4-1 and TRBJ2-4; D not resolved. The length of the CDR3 is 18 residues. The V end was cut by 0 bases, the J end by 4 bases, with 19 bases between. In germline, CDR1 is MGHRA, CDR2 YSYEKL. As DNA, the CDR3 is TGCGCCAGCAGCCAAGATGTAGCTAATAGCCGACCGAAAAACATTCAGTACTTC. Its protein product is CASSQDVANSRPKNIQYF.

The chain carries TRBV15 and TRBJ2-1, with 11 bases lining up with TRBD2. CDR1 and CDR2 from the germline V gene are LNHNV and YYDKDF (reference sequence). The V segment lost 4 bases and the J segment 0 bases; nucleotides outside the gene matches: 5. The CDR3 extends over 17 amino acids. CDR3 nucleotides: TGTGCCACCAGCACATATAGCGGGAGGGCCTCCTACAATGAGCAGTTCTTC. This codes for CATSTYSGRASYNEQFF.